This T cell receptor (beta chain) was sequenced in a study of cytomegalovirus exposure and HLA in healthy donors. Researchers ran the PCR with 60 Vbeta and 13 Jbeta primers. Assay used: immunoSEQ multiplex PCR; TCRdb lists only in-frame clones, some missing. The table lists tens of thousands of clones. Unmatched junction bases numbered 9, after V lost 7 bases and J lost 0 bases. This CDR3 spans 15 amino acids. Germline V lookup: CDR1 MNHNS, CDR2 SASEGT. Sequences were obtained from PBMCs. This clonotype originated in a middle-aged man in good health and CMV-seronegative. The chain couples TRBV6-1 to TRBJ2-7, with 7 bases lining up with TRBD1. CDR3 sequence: CASTPGTDSSYEQYF. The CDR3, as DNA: TGTGCCAGCACCCCCGGGACAGACTCCTCCTACGAGCAGTACTTC.